This T cell receptor beta chain was recorded in a study of shared clonotypes between healthy human individuals. Study-level points and caveats: Only blood was sampled; tissue repertoires likely differ.

Terminally differentiated effector memory CD45RA+ cells were left out of the naive CD8 fraction, which was CD45RO-negative and positively selected for CCR7. This clone came up a few times. Its matching antigen is unknown. The V and J ends lost 5 bases and 0 bases respectively, with 15 bases between them. The CDR3 length is 15 residues. Germline assignment: CDR1 SGHRS and CDR2 YFSETQ. TCRdb's table, derived via immunoSEQ multiplex PCR, lists solely in-frame clones and lacks some. The sample contains approximately 600,000 clones, about 95% of which appear only once. The receptor's source is a woman aged 30 to 39 in good health. Material: naive CD8+ T cells sorted from blood. This rearrangement joins TRBV5-1 to TRBJ2-7; D is perhaps TRBD2 (7 bases). The CDR3 DNA is TGCGCCAGCAGACCTCGGGGGGCAAGCTCCTACGAGCAGTACTTC. Translated, it gives CASRPRGASSYEQYF.